These 15 T cell receptor beta chains came from one sample sequenced in a study of blood T cell repertoires in COVID-19. TCRdb keeps only in-frame clones here, not all; method: immunoSEQ multiplex PCR. Of 100,000 or so clones in the sample, over 80% were seen once. The sequencing sample was made of peripheral blood. The receptor source for this set is a woman between 50 and 59 years old in a cohort sampled during active COVID-19.

This sequence joins TRBV11-2 and TRBJ2-3; no clear D gene. The germline V gene has CDR1 SGHAT and CDR2 FQNNGV. V lost 1 base and J lost 2, with 4 bases in between. The CDR3 contains 13 residues. The CDR3 sequence is CASSLAHTDTQYF. The CDR3 DNA sequence: TGTGCCAGCAGCTTAGCCCACACAGATACGCAGTATTTT.

The chain couples TRBV28 to TRBJ1-5, with TRBD1 matching 9 bases. Germline CDR1 is MDHEN and CDR2 is SYDVKM. The V and J ends lost 8 bases and 2 bases, in that order; junction bases with no gene match: 4. The CDR3 length is 14 residues. CDR3 DNA sequence: TGTGCCAGCCGACAGGGGGGTGGCAATCAGCCCCAGCATTTT. This translates into CASRQGGGNQPQHF.

This chain connects TRBV7-2 to TRBJ1-5, with D tentatively TRBD1 (5 bases). The CDR3 has 15 residues. V lost 5 bases and J 0 bases, leaving 11 bases between the germline ends. Germline CDR1 and CDR2: SGHTA and FQGNSA. As DNA, the CDR3 is TGTGCCAGCAGCCCGGACATTTATAGCAATCAGCCCCAGCATTTT. Its protein is CASSPDIYSNQPQHF.

The gene calls are TRBV9 and TRBJ2-2, with D tentatively TRBD2 (5 bases). Trimming stripped 0 bases from V and 3 bases from J, with 6 bases between. Germline loops: CDR1 SGDLS, CDR2 YYNGEE. CDR3 length equals 14 residues. The CDR3 reads CASSVVDYTGELFF. In DNA, the CDR3 is TGTGCCAGCAGCGTAGTGGACTACACCGGGGAGCTGTTTTTT.

The CDR3 DNA reads as TGTGCCTGGAGTTACAGGACGAACACCGGGGAGCTGTTTTTT. Protein sequence: CAWSYRTNTGELFF. The chain carries TRBV30 and TRBJ2-2, with D maybe TRBD1 (5 bases). The V gene's germline CDR1 is GTSNPN and CDR2 SVGIG (reference sequence). V dropped 2 bases and J dropped 0 bases, with 7 bases sitting between them. This CDR3 region has 14 residues. Looking up the rest from reference TRBV30 and TRBJ2-2 gives the full variable domain: SQTIHQWPATLVQPVGSPLSLECTVEGTSNPNLYWYRQAAGRGLQLLFYSVGIGQISSEVPQNLSASRPQDRQFILSSKKLLLSDSGFYLCAWSYRTNTGELFFGEGSRLTVL.

The CDR3 loop is CSASGDKSWGTQYF. The CDR3 DNA follows: TGCAGTGCTAGTGGGGACAAGTCTTGGGGGACCCAGTACTTC. The V and J genes are TRBV20-1 and TRBJ2-5, with D possibly matching TRBD1 (6 bases). CDR1 and CDR2 (germline): DFQATT, SNEGSKA (reference sequence). The CDR3 loop spans 14 amino acids. The V and J ends lost 3 bases and 7 bases respectively, with 18 bases between them.

The rearrangement joins TRBV7-8 to TRBJ2-1; 11 bases are a match to TRBD2. The CDR3 spans 17 residues. Germline V gene sequence: CDR1 SGHVS, CDR2 FQNEAQ. V was clipped by 3 bases and J by 8 bases; unmatched bases: 12. The CDR3 DNA reads as TGTGCCAGCAGCTTCGCTAGCGGGGGGATTACGGACTATGAGCAGTTCTTC. As protein: CASSFASGGITDYEQFF.

The chain links TRBV12-3 or TRBV12-4 to TRBJ2-4; D is uncertain. V was clipped by 6 bases and J by 4 bases, with 4 bases between them. The CDR3 has 11 residues. The CDR3 nucleotides read TGTGCCAGCAGCCCGAAAAACATTCAGTACTTC. Its protein product is CASSPKNIQYF.

J is TRBJ2-6 and V is TRBV24-1; D unresolved. The germline V gene has CDR1 KGHDR and CDR2 SFDVKD. The CDR3 totals 14 residues. Deletions cut 5 bases from V and 0 bases from J, with 4 bases between. The CDR3 nucleotides read TGTGCCACCAGTGGAGCCTCTGGGGCCAACGTCCTGACTTTC. It is translated as CATSGASGANVLTF.

V gene TRBV12-3 or TRBV12-4 combines with J gene TRBJ2-4; maybe TRBD2 (5 bases). This CDR3 region has 13 residues. V was shortened by 1 base and J by 9 bases, with 10 bases between the two germline ends. As DNA, the CDR3 is TGTGCCAGCAGTTTAGGGTCTGAGGGCATTCAGTACTTC. Its translation is CASSLGSEGIQYF.

This clone showed up just once. This chain connects TRBV2 to TRBJ1-1, with 10 bases lining up with TRBD1. Losses at the gene ends were 10 bases for V and 6 bases for J; bases not matched to a gene: 8. The CDR3 has 13 amino acids. Germline assignment: CDR1 SNHLY and CDR2 FYNNEI. The CDR3 nucleotides read TGTGCCACCGACCGGGACAGGGGCGCTGAAGCTTTCTTT. Encoded protein: CATDRDRGAEAFF.

CDR3 sequence: CAISESGTANTEAFF. CDR3 in DNA: TGTGCCATCAGTGAGTCTGGGACAGCGAACACTGAAGCTTTCTTT. The chain has TRBV10-3 and TRBJ1-1; 7 positions agree with TRBD1. CDR3 size: 15 residues. V lost 0 bases to trimming and J lost 1 base; unmatched junction nucleotides: 2. The germline gives CDR1 ENHRY, CDR2 SYGVKD.

The V and J genes are TRBV3-1 (or the pseudogene TRBV3-2) and TRBJ2-1; TRBD2 aligns across 8 bases. Germline V gene data show CDR1 as LGHDT and CDR2 as YNNKEL (reference sequence). This CDR3 is built from 14 residues. V lost 6 bases, J lost 5 bases, and 6 bases stayed unmatched. The CDR3 region has the DNA TGTGCCAGCAGTCGGAGCGGGGGACACAATGAGCAGTTCTTC. Its translation: CASSRSGGHNEQFF.

For the CDR3, the DNA is TGTGCCAGCAGCCGAGGTGGCGGGGGGGCCTACAATGAGCAGTTCTTC. It translates to CASSRGGGGAYNEQFF. This chain connects TRBV5-4 to TRBJ2-1, with 9 positions matching TRBD2. V lost 4 bases, J lost 2 bases, and 7 bases stayed unmatched. Germline CDR1 reads SGHNT; CDR2 reads YYREEE (reference sequence). The CDR3 totals 16 residues. The full variable domain, completed using reference TRBV5-4 and TRBJ2-1, is ETGVTQSPTHLIKTRGQQVTLRCSSQSGHNTVSWYQQALGQGPQFIFQYYREEENGRGNFPPRFSGLQFPNYSSELNVNALELDDSALYLCASSRGGGGAYNEQFFGPGTRLTVL.

The CDR3 loop is CASSPGEGTGTEAFF. The CDR3 DNA reads as TGTGCCAGCTCACCCGGGGAGGGGACGGGCACTGAAGCTTTCTTT. The V gene is TRBV18, the J gene TRBJ1-1; D may be TRBD1 (5 bases). Deletions cut 3 bases from V and 4 bases from J, with 15 bases between. The CDR3 consists of 15 residues. Per germline, CDR1 KGHSH and CDR2 LQKENI.